The rows below give T cell receptor beta chains drawn from one sample of a study of blood T cell repertoires in COVID-19. The method was immunoSEQ multiplex PCR; TCRdb's version includes in-frame clones alone and lacks a portion of them. The sample has some 62,000 clones, 78% seen once. Sequencing used peripheral blood. These TCRs come from a man aged 55 to 70 with COVID-19, enrolled during active disease. CDR3s include the opening cysteine and the closing phenylalanine or tryptophan. Fields, in order: V gene, D gene, J gene, clone size, CDR3 protein, CDR3 DNA. The D gene is left open where the match is weak. Clone size is not always given. Where it is, it says once, few, many or a class for expanded clones.

v_call: TRBV2; d_call: NA; j_call: TRBJ1-4; clone_size: NA; cdr3_aa: CASTTRREEKLFF; cdr3_nt: TGTGCCAGCACAACGAGGAGAGAGGAAAAACTGTTTTTT
v_call: TRBV5-1; d_call: NA; j_call: TRBJ2-1; clone_size: few; cdr3_aa: CASSVTTGTLYNEQFF; cdr3_nt: TGCGCCAGCAGCGTAACAACCGGGACTCTCTACAATGAGCAGTTCTTC
v_call: TRBV24-1; d_call: TRBD2; j_call: TRBJ2-1; clone_size: NA; cdr3_aa: CATSEAVAGRNNEQFF; cdr3_nt: TGTGCCACCAGTGAAGCCGTAGCGGGGAGAAACAATGAGCAGTTCTTC
v_call: TRBV27; d_call: NA; j_call: TRBJ2-5; clone_size: once; cdr3_aa: CASRQGETQYF; cdr3_nt: TGTGCCAGCAGGCAGGGGGAGACCCAGTACTTC
v_call: TRBV5-1; d_call: TRBD1; j_call: TRBJ2-7; clone_size: NA; cdr3_aa: CASSLDDRGRDNKYF; cdr3_nt: TGCGCCAGCAGCTTGGACGACAGGGGTCGAGATAATAAGTACTTC
v_call: TRBV19; d_call: TRBD1; j_call: TRBJ1-1; clone_size: NA; cdr3_aa: CASSLRQGIGGTEAFF; cdr3_nt: TGTGCCAGTAGTCTCCGACAGGGGATAGGGGGGACTGAAGCTTTCTTT
v_call: TRBV11-2; d_call: TRBD2; j_call: TRBJ2-1; clone_size: few; cdr3_aa: CASSLSGGAVDEQFF; cdr3_nt: TGTGCCAGCAGCCTTAGCGGGGGGGCCGTCGATGAGCAGTTCTTC
v_call: TRBV6-5; d_call: TRBD1; j_call: TRBJ1-6; clone_size: NA; cdr3_aa: CASSRDRGQRSPLHF; cdr3_nt: TGTGCCAGCAGCCGGGACAGGGGGCAGCGGTCACCCCTCCACTTT
v_call: TRBV30; d_call: NA; j_call: TRBJ2-7; clone_size: NA; cdr3_aa: CACTPRGFVYEQYF; cdr3_nt: TGTGCCTGCACACCCAGGGGATTCGTCTACGAGCAGTACTTC
v_call: TRBV3-1/TRBV3-2; d_call: NA; j_call: TRBJ2-7; clone_size: NA; cdr3_aa: CASSPRLVSREQYF; cdr3_nt: TGTGCCAGCAGCCCGAGACTTGTGTCTCGCGAGCAGTACTTC
v_call: TRBV2; d_call: NA; j_call: TRBJ1-5; clone_size: NA; cdr3_aa: CASSKGEPQHF; cdr3_nt: TGTGCCAGCTCCAAGGGGGAGCCCCAGCATTTT
v_call: TRBV19; d_call: NA; j_call: TRBJ1-1; clone_size: NA; cdr3_aa: CASSIDSLWATEAFF; cdr3_nt: TGTGCCAGTAGTATCGACAGTCTATGGGCCACTGAAGCTTTCTTT
v_call: TRBV19; d_call: NA; j_call: TRBJ2-7; clone_size: NA; cdr3_aa: CASSIGGGDEQYF; cdr3_nt: TGTGCCAGTAGTATAGGGGGCGGAGACGAGCAGTACTTC
v_call: TRBV9; d_call: NA; j_call: TRBJ2-3; clone_size: NA; cdr3_aa: CASSVAAGAPDTQYF; cdr3_nt: TGTGCCAGCAGCGTAGCTGCGGGGGCCCCAGATACGCAGTATTTT
v_call: TRBV11-2; d_call: NA; j_call: TRBJ1-1; clone_size: NA; cdr3_aa: CASSLVLGARTEAFF; cdr3_nt: TGTGCCAGCAGCTTAGTTTTGGGGGCTCGGACTGAAGCTTTCTTT
v_call: TRBV5-1; d_call: TRBD2; j_call: TRBJ2-3; clone_size: NA; cdr3_aa: CASSTGLGADTQYF; cdr3_nt: TGCGCCAGCAGCACGGGACTAGGAGCAGATACGCAGTATTTT
v_call: TRBV30; d_call: NA; j_call: TRBJ2-1; clone_size: NA; cdr3_aa: CAGVASRKDEQFF; cdr3_nt: TGTGCCGGGGTAGCTAGCAGAAAGGATGAGCAGTTCTTC
v_call: TRBV30; d_call: NA; j_call: TRBJ1-2; clone_size: once; cdr3_aa: CAWTSVERTLSLGGYTF; cdr3_nt: TGTGCCTGGACGTCTGTGGAAAGGACTCTGAGCCTTGGGGGCTACACCTTC
v_call: TRBV7-9; d_call: NA; j_call: TRBJ1-1; clone_size: NA; cdr3_aa: CASSRASKGLEAFF; cdr3_nt: TGTGCCAGCAGCCGTGCCAGTAAGGGACTTGAAGCTTTCTTT
v_call: TRBV2; d_call: TRBD1; j_call: TRBJ1-6; clone_size: NA; cdr3_aa: CASSVRQGAGDSPLHF; cdr3_nt: TGTGCCAGCAGTGTCCGACAGGGGGCCGGGGATTCACCCCTCCACTTT
v_call: TRBV9; d_call: NA; j_call: TRBJ2-7; clone_size: NA; cdr3_aa: CASSVVPGNEQYF; cdr3_nt: TGTGCCAGCAGCGTAGTCCCCGGGAACGAGCAGTACTTC
v_call: TRBV30; d_call: TRBD1; j_call: TRBJ1-6; clone_size: few; cdr3_aa: CAWPPVGTGDNSPLHF; cdr3_nt: TGTGCCTGGCCCCCCGTCGGGACAGGGGACAATTCACCCCTCCACTTT
v_call: TRBV9; d_call: TRBD1; j_call: TRBJ1-1; clone_size: NA; cdr3_aa: CASSVDPLQGANTEAFF; cdr3_nt: TGTGCCAGCAGCGTAGACCCCCTACAGGGGGCAAACACTGAAGCTTTCTTT
v_call: TRBV6-5; d_call: NA; j_call: TRBJ1-6; clone_size: NA; cdr3_aa: CAIGRGNNSPLHF; cdr3_nt: TGTGCCATCGGCAGGGGAAATAATTCACCCCTCCACTTT
v_call: TRBV7-3; d_call: NA; j_call: TRBJ2-7; clone_size: NA; cdr3_aa: CASRYQTTVYEQYF; cdr3_nt: TGTGCCAGCAGGTACCAGACAACAGTTTACGAGCAGTACTTC
v_call: TRBV28; d_call: TRBD1; j_call: TRBJ1-2; clone_size: NA; cdr3_aa: CASSPEDRGGGYTF; cdr3_nt: TGTGCCAGCAGTCCCGAGGACAGGGGAGGCGGCTACACCTTC
v_call: TRBV27; d_call: TRBD1; j_call: TRBJ2-7; clone_size: NA; cdr3_aa: CASRPRTGLEYEQYF; cdr3_nt: TGTGCCAGCCGCCCCCGGACAGGGTTAGAGTACGAGCAGTACTTC
v_call: TRBV7-9; d_call: TRBD1; j_call: TRBJ1-6; clone_size: NA; cdr3_aa: CASSFSTGGIGSPLHF; cdr3_nt: TGTGCCAGCAGCTTTTCGACAGGGGGGATAGGTTCACCCCTCCACTTT
v_call: TRBV18; d_call: NA; j_call: TRBJ1-1; clone_size: NA; cdr3_aa: CASSLNMKLNTEAFF; cdr3_nt: TGTGCCAGCTCCCTCAACATGAAACTGAACACTGAAGCTTTCTTT
v_call: TRBV9; d_call: NA; j_call: TRBJ2-2; clone_size: NA; cdr3_aa: CASSVVGEYGELFF; cdr3_nt: TGTGCCAGCAGCGTAGTTGGAGAATACGGGGAGCTGTTTTTT
v_call: TRBV12-3/TRBV12-4; d_call: NA; j_call: TRBJ2-7; clone_size: NA; cdr3_aa: CASRQSGSYEQYF; cdr3_nt: TGTGCCAGTCGTCAGAGCGGGTCTTACGAGCAGTACTTC
v_call: TRBV6-5; d_call: TRBD2; j_call: TRBJ2-7; clone_size: few; cdr3_aa: CASKNLAGRTYEQYF; cdr3_nt: TGTGCCAGCAAAAACCTAGCGGGACGTACCTACGAGCAGTACTTC
v_call: TRBV28; d_call: NA; j_call: TRBJ2-3; clone_size: NA; cdr3_aa: CASSLQRDTQYF; cdr3_nt: TGTGCCAGCAGTTTGCAGCGAGATACGCAGTATTTT
v_call: TRBV7-3; d_call: NA; j_call: TRBJ2-1; clone_size: NA; cdr3_aa: CASSFSASVDEQFF; cdr3_nt: TGTGCCAGCAGCTTTTCGGCTAGCGTGGATGAGCAGTTCTTC
v_call: TRBV11-2; d_call: NA; j_call: TRBJ2-1; clone_size: NA; cdr3_aa: CASSLAGSEQFF; cdr3_nt: TGTGCCAGCTCTTTGGCCGGGAGTGAGCAGTTCTTC
v_call: TRBV6-5; d_call: NA; j_call: TRBJ1-4; clone_size: once; cdr3_aa: CASSYSPGLGKLFF; cdr3_nt: TGTGCCAGCAGTTACTCGCCAGGGTTGGGGAAACTGTTTTTT
v_call: TRBV29-1; d_call: NA; j_call: TRBJ2-7; clone_size: NA; cdr3_aa: CSVDLQGGVENEQYF; cdr3_nt: TGCAGCGTTGACCTCCAGGGAGGCGTCGAGAACGAGCAGTACTTC
v_call: TRBV21-1; d_call: NA; j_call: TRBJ2-1; clone_size: NA; cdr3_aa: CASSKALPLTYNEQFF; cdr3_nt: TGTGCCAGCAGCAAAGCGCTACCTCTAACCTACAATGAGCAGTTCTTC
v_call: TRBV11-2; d_call: NA; j_call: TRBJ2-7; clone_size: NA; cdr3_aa: CASSLTGTYEQYF; cdr3_nt: TGTGCCAGCAGCTTGACAGGCACCTACGAGCAGTACTTC
v_call: TRBV5-4; d_call: TRBD1; j_call: TRBJ1-2; clone_size: NA; cdr3_aa: CASSPGQNVRHYGYTF; cdr3_nt: TGTGCCAGCAGCCCGGGACAGAACGTTAGGCACTATGGCTACACCTTC
v_call: TRBV29-1; d_call: NA; j_call: TRBJ2-3; clone_size: once; cdr3_aa: CSVEDGLAVADTQYF; cdr3_nt: TGCAGCGTTGAAGACGGTCTAGCAGTTGCGGATACGCAGTATTTT
v_call: TRBV19; d_call: NA; j_call: TRBJ2-7; clone_size: NA; cdr3_aa: CASTAGSSYEQYF; cdr3_nt: TGTGCCAGTACCGCCGGGAGCTCCTACGAGCAGTACTTC
v_call: TRBV19; d_call: TRBD1; j_call: TRBJ2-1; clone_size: NA; cdr3_aa: CASSPQGTGQFF; cdr3_nt: TGTGCCAGTAGTCCGCAAGGGACAGGGCAGTTCTTC
v_call: TRBV29-1; d_call: TRBD1; j_call: TRBJ1-2; clone_size: NA; cdr3_aa: CSTGQGGGPYGYTF; cdr3_nt: TGCAGCACCGGACAGGGAGGAGGGCCATATGGCTACACCTTC
v_call: TRBV19; d_call: NA; j_call: TRBJ1-5; clone_size: NA; cdr3_aa: CASSSLLQGSNQPQHF; cdr3_nt: TGTGCCAGTAGTTCACTCCTCCAGGGTAGCAATCAGCCCCAGCATTTT
v_call: TRBV11-2; d_call: NA; j_call: TRBJ2-7; clone_size: NA; cdr3_aa: CASSSNRDSYEQYF; cdr3_nt: TGTGCCAGCAGCTCGAACAGGGACTCCTACGAGCAGTACTTC
v_call: TRBV2; d_call: TRBD1; j_call: TRBJ1-2; clone_size: few; cdr3_aa: CASKVRGQGGYTF; cdr3_nt: TGTGCCAGCAAGGTCAGGGGGCAGGGAGGCTACACCTTC
v_call: TRBV30; d_call: TRBD1; j_call: TRBJ2-7; clone_size: NA; cdr3_aa: CAWSVQGSSYEQYF; cdr3_nt: TGTGCCTGGAGTGTACAGGGGTCCTCCTACGAGCAGTACTTC
v_call: TRBV2; d_call: NA; j_call: TRBJ1-5; clone_size: NA; cdr3_aa: CASTVGGGVQPQHF; cdr3_nt: TGTGCCAGCACCGTTGGGGGAGGGGTTCAGCCCCAGCATTTT
v_call: TRBV10-1; d_call: NA; j_call: TRBJ2-2; clone_size: once; cdr3_aa: CASSDGTSTGELFF; cdr3_nt: TGCGCCAGCAGTGACGGGACTTCCACCGGGGAGCTGTTTTTT
v_call: TRBV11-1; d_call: TRBD2; j_call: TRBJ2-3; clone_size: hyperexpanded; cdr3_aa: CASSATSGLYTDTQYF; cdr3_nt: TGTGCCAGCAGCGCTACTAGCGGTCTCTACACAGATACGCAGTATTTT
v_call: TRBV6-1; d_call: NA; j_call: TRBJ2-7; clone_size: NA; cdr3_aa: CASSEAPGLTYEQYF; cdr3_nt: TGTGCCAGCAGTGAAGCGCCGGGACTCACCTACGAGCAGTACTTC
v_call: TRBV23-1; d_call: NA; j_call: TRBJ2-7; clone_size: NA; cdr3_aa: CASSLGRTPDYEQYF; cdr3_nt: TGCGCCAGCAGTCTCGGACGGACACCCGACTACGAGCAGTACTTC
v_call: TRBV4-1; d_call: TRBD1; j_call: TRBJ1-5; clone_size: many; cdr3_aa: CASGGQTFGKPQHF; cdr3_nt: TGCGCCAGCGGGGGACAGACCTTTGGCAAGCCCCAGCATTTT
v_call: TRBV5-1; d_call: TRBD2; j_call: TRBJ2-1; clone_size: NA; cdr3_aa: CASSHLGGRASNEQFF; cdr3_nt: TGCGCCAGCAGCCATCTGGGCGGGAGGGCCTCCAATGAGCAGTTCTTC
v_call: TRBV5-1; d_call: TRBD2; j_call: TRBJ2-7; clone_size: once; cdr3_aa: CASSFPGGTGEQYF; cdr3_nt: TGCGCCAGCAGCTTCCCGGGGGGGACGGGAGAGCAGTACTTC
v_call: TRBV28; d_call: TRBD1; j_call: TRBJ1-1; clone_size: few; cdr3_aa: CASSPSGTGGLEAFF; cdr3_nt: TGTGCCAGCTCCCCCTCAGGGACAGGGGGCCTTGAAGCTTTCTTT